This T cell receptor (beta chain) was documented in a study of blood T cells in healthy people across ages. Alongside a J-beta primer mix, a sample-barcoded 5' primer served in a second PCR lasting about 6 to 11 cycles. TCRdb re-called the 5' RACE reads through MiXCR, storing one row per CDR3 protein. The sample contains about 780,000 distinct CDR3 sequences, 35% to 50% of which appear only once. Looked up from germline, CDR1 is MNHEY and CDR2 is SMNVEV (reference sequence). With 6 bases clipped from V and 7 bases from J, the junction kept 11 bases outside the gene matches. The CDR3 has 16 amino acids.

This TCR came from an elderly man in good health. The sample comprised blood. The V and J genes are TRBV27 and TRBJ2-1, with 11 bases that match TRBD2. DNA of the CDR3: TGTGCCAGCAGCCCTCTTCTAGCGGGAGGAAGAAATGAGCAGTTCTTC. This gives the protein CASSPLLAGGRNEQFF.